This T cell receptor beta chain is drawn from a study of blood T cell repertoires in COVID-19 (dated by TCRdb to the early 2020s). Background on the whole study: Samples covering the acute and convalescent phases of COVID-19 were provided by collaborators in the United States, Italy and Spain. The repertoires were released in a freely available public database intended as a resource for research on the immune response to SARS-CoV-2. The dataset comprised deeply sampled blood TCRbeta repertoires from subjects exposed to, actively infected with, or recovered from COVID-19. The samples were drawn from the first 160 participants of the ongoing ImmuneRACE study and from 1,254 subjects provided by 6 global collaborators. The sample metadata nearly always contained a de-identified subject ID, COVID-19 status, age in years and sex. HLA class I and class II types, where available, came from metadata supplied by the sample provider rather than from assay-based typing. The material from the prospective study consisted of cDNA or gDNA derived from T cells, B-cell-depleted T cells, or PBMCs. Broader findings and caveats from the paper: Clinical and demographic metadata were provided uncurated, with the amount varying by source and participant.

Via the germline V gene, CDR1 is SGHNT and CDR2 YENEEA. Including cysteine and phenylalanine, the CDR3 has 13 amino acids. Of the read, only the CDR3 DNA is kept; its 39 bases are in frame from base 1. V is reduced by 3 bases and J by 7 bases, leaving a spacing of 9 bases between them. Notes on this clone: Its antigen is still unknown. No much larger clone is present one base from it, and per-base qualities are unavailable.

The immunoSEQ Assay, a bias-controlled multiplex PCR, was used to amplify TCRbeta CDR3 regions from genomic DNA. Per the original workflow: Nucleated cell counts per sample were estimated from amplification of reference gene primers within the assay. To quantify the absolute abundance of each unique TCRbeta CDR3 rearrangement, sequence reads were collapsed and filtered. For each sample, productive Simpson clonality was calculated as the square root of Simpson's diversity index across productive rearrangements. TCRdb carries this immuneACCESS record with in-frame sequences only. Its versions omit some clonotypes, under half of them owing to an unresolved V gene in the studies checked, with the rest unexplained. Clonal size and the V and J genes are those of that table, whereas D and trimming came from the DNA. Here the sample has tens of thousands of clones; more than 75% occur a single time. Roughly 9.1% of the sample belongs to the ten largest clones.

Participants in the prospective study were aged about 18 to 89 years, lived in 20 to 30 United States geographic areas, and enrolled through a virtual design. To assign participants to cohorts, the prospective study relied on clinical history that participants themselves reported in a screening survey and a study questionnaire. ImmuneRACE Cohort 3 recovered participants were defined by two consecutive negative NP/OP PCR tests, healthcare professional clearance, or symptom resolution. In the prospective study, whole blood, serum and a nasopharyngeal or oropharyngeal swab were collected from each participant by mobile phlebotomists. Over a roughly 2-month period, participants in the prospective study had the option of providing additional blood draws and questionnaires. Prospective study blood samples were shipped either frozen or at room temperature before DNA extraction.

The clonotype comes from a woman between 40 and 55 years old who had recovered from COVID-19. The sequencing sample was made of PBMCs or T cells enriched from blood (not recorded which). The chain is made from TRBV11-3 and TRBJ2-2, with an unclear D gene assignment. The CDR3 reads as follows: CASSLLRSGELFF. The nucleotide sequence is given as TGTGCCAGCAGCTTGTTGCGTAGCGGGGAGCTGTTTTTT.